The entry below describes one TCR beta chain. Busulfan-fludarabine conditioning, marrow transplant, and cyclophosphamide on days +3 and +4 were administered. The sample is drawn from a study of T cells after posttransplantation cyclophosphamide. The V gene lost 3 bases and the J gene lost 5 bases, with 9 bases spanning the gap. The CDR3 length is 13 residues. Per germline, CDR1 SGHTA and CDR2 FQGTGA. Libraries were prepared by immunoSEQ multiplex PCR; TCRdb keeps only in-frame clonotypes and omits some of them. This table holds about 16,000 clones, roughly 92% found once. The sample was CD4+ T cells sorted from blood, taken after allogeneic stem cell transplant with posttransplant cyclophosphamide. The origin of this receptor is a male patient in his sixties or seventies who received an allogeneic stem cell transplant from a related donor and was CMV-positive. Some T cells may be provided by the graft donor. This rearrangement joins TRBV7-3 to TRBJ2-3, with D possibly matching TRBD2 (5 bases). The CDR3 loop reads CASSLGARDTQYF. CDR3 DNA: TGTGCCAGCAGCTTGGGAGCAAGAGATACGCAGTATTTT. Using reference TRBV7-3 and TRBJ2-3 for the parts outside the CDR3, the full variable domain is GAGVSQTPSNKVTEKGKYVELRCDPISGHTALYWYRQSLGQGPEFLIYFQGTGAADDSGLPNDRFFAVRPEGSVSTLKIQRTERGDSAVYLCASSLGARDTQYFGPGTRLTVL.